A selection of T cell receptor beta chains follows, all from one sample in a study of T cell responses to AZD1222 COVID-19 vaccine. Using immunoSEQ multiplex PCR, the repertoire was profiled, and TCRdb retains in-frame clones only, with some absent. This sample has roughly 110,000 clones, with 87% found just once. The source material was peripheral blood, sampled 28 days after the second AZD1222 dose. Receptors were obtained from an adult who received the AZD1222 COVID-19 vaccine. The CDR3 runs from the conserved cysteine through the conserved F or W. Fields, in order: J gene, D gene, V gene, clone size, CDR3 protein, CDR3 DNA. D genes are given only for firm matches. Clone size is given for some rows only: seen once, a few or many times, or a class if the clone is expanded.

j_gene: TRBJ1-2; d_gene: .; v_gene: TRBV3-1/TRBV3-2; abundance: .; CDR3aa: CASSQGGNLYGYTF; CDR3nt: TGTGCCAGCAGCCAAGGAGGGAACCTCTATGGCTACACCTTC
j_gene: TRBJ2-7; d_gene: .; v_gene: TRBV4-1; abundance: .; CDR3aa: CASSQGESSYEQYF; CDR3nt: TGCGCCAGCAGCCAAGGGGAGAGCTCCTACGAGCAGTACTTC
j_gene: TRBJ2-1; d_gene: TRBD1; v_gene: TRBV14; abundance: .; CDR3aa: CASSQYRGSYNEQFF; CDR3nt: TGTGCCAGCAGCCAGTACAGGGGCTCCTACAATGAGCAGTTCTTC
j_gene: TRBJ2-6; d_gene: .; v_gene: TRBV24-1; abundance: .; CDR3aa: CATSDKSSGANVLTF; CDR3nt: TGTGCCACCAGTGACAAGAGCTCTGGGGCCAACGTCCTGACTTTC
j_gene: TRBJ1-6; d_gene: TRBD1; v_gene: TRBV7-2; abundance: .; CDR3aa: CASSSFTQGISSPLHF; CDR3nt: TGTGCCAGCAGCTCCTTCACACAGGGGATCAGTTCACCCCTCCACTTT
j_gene: TRBJ2-5; d_gene: TRBD2; v_gene: TRBV5-1; abundance: .; CDR3aa: CASSYGPTSGGNQETQYF; CDR3nt: TGCGCCAGCAGCTATGGGCCCACTAGCGGGGGGAATCAAGAGACCCAGTACTTC
j_gene: TRBJ2-7; d_gene: .; v_gene: TRBV5-1; abundance: .; CDR3aa: CASSLAGQGREQYF; CDR3nt: TGCGCCAGCAGCTTGGCTGGGCAGGGCCGCGAGCAGTACTTC
j_gene: TRBJ2-5; d_gene: TRBD1; v_gene: TRBV9; abundance: .; CDR3aa: CASSVAGQGKETQYF; CDR3nt: TGTGCCAGCAGCGTAGCGGGACAGGGAAAAGAGACCCAGTACTTC
j_gene: TRBJ1-1; d_gene: .; v_gene: TRBV7-6; abundance: .; CDR3aa: CASSLVNTEAFF; CDR3nt: TGTGCCAGCAGCTTAGTTAACACTGAAGCTTTCTTT
j_gene: TRBJ2-7; d_gene: .; v_gene: TRBV2; abundance: .; CDR3aa: CASSVVGNEQYF; CDR3nt: TGTGCCAGCAGTGTAGTCGGGAACGAGCAGTACTTC
j_gene: TRBJ1-6; d_gene: TRBD1; v_gene: TRBV6-5; abundance: .; CDR3aa: CASSTDRGSNSPLHF; CDR3nt: TGTGCCAGCAGCACCGACAGGGGATCCAATTCACCCCTCCACTTT
j_gene: TRBJ1-2; d_gene: .; v_gene: TRBV5-1; abundance: .; CDR3aa: CASSISRGEGANGYTF; CDR3nt: TGCGCCAGCAGCATATCTCGAGGGGAGGGAGCGAATGGCTACACCTTC
j_gene: TRBJ1-2; d_gene: TRBD1; v_gene: TRBV12-3/TRBV12-4; abundance: .; CDR3aa: CASSQGQNYGYTF; CDR3nt: TGTGCCAGCAGCCAGGGACAGAACTATGGCTACACCTTC
j_gene: TRBJ2-7; d_gene: TRBD1; v_gene: TRBV7-8; abundance: .; CDR3aa: CASSSSGTVYEQYF; CDR3nt: TGTGCCAGCAGCTCTTCCGGGACAGTATACGAGCAGTACTTC
j_gene: TRBJ1-5; d_gene: .; v_gene: TRBV19; abundance: .; CDR3aa: CASSRGLYSNQPQHF; CDR3nt: TGTGCCAGTAGTAGGGGTCTTTATAGCAATCAGCCCCAGCATTTT
j_gene: TRBJ2-1; d_gene: .; v_gene: TRBV12-3/TRBV12-4; abundance: .; CDR3aa: CASSTLLAGEQFF; CDR3nt: TGTGCCAGCAGTACCCTACTAGCAGGTGAGCAGTTCTTC
j_gene: TRBJ1-5; d_gene: .; v_gene: TRBV11-2; abundance: .; CDR3aa: CASSLGTSNQPQHF; CDR3nt: TGTGCCAGCAGCTTAGGGACAAGCAATCAGCCCCAGCATTTT
j_gene: TRBJ1-5; d_gene: TRBD1; v_gene: TRBV5-4; abundance: .; CDR3aa: CASSSGTGNQPQHF; CDR3nt: TGTGCCAGCAGCTCCGGGACAGGGAATCAGCCCCAGCATTTT
j_gene: TRBJ2-7; d_gene: .; v_gene: TRBV29-1; abundance: .; CDR3aa: CSVVYLSSYEQYF; CDR3nt: TGCAGCGTTGTTTACCTTAGCTCCTACGAGCAGTACTTC
j_gene: TRBJ1-2; d_gene: TRBD1; v_gene: TRBV19; abundance: .; CDR3aa: CASSWDRSYGYTF; CDR3nt: TGTGCCAGTAGTTGGGACAGGAGCTATGGCTACACCTTC
j_gene: TRBJ1-4; d_gene: .; v_gene: TRBV7-9; abundance: .; CDR3aa: CASSLDRVRHEKLFF; CDR3nt: TGTGCCAGCAGCTTAGACAGGGTTCGGCATGAAAAACTGTTTTTT
j_gene: TRBJ2-2; d_gene: .; v_gene: TRBV28; abundance: .; CDR3aa: CASTQGGSTGELFF; CDR3nt: TGTGCCAGCACCCAGGGTGGGTCGACCGGGGAGCTGTTTTTT
j_gene: TRBJ2-2; d_gene: TRBD2; v_gene: TRBV5-1; abundance: .; CDR3aa: CASSLYLAGGNTGELFF; CDR3nt: TGCGCCAGCAGCTTATATTTAGCGGGGGGAAACACCGGGGAGCTGTTTTTT
j_gene: TRBJ2-2; d_gene: TRBD2; v_gene: TRBV4-2; abundance: .; CDR3aa: CASSQDPLAGGKTGELFF; CDR3nt: TGTGCCAGCAGCCAAGACCCCTTAGCGGGGGGGAAAACCGGGGAGCTGTTTTTT
j_gene: TRBJ1-1; d_gene: TRBD1; v_gene: TRBV5-1; abundance: .; CDR3aa: CASSSSPGQRNTEAFF; CDR3nt: TGCGCCAGCAGCTCCTCCCCGGGACAGAGGAACACTGAAGCTTTCTTT
j_gene: TRBJ2-5; d_gene: TRBD2; v_gene: TRBV28; abundance: .; CDR3aa: CASSLGGGQETQYF; CDR3nt: TGTGCCAGCAGTTTAGGCGGGGGTCAAGAGACCCAGTACTTC
j_gene: TRBJ2-7; d_gene: .; v_gene: TRBV18; abundance: .; CDR3aa: CASSPPTSYEQYF; CDR3nt: TGTGCCAGCTCACCACCAACCTCCTACGAGCAGTACTTC
j_gene: TRBJ1-4; d_gene: TRBD1; v_gene: TRBV5-1; abundance: .; CDR3aa: CASSPRDREKEKLFF; CDR3nt: TGCGCCAGCAGCCCGCGTGACAGGGAAAAAGAAAAACTGTTTTTT
j_gene: TRBJ1-2; d_gene: .; v_gene: TRBV7-2; abundance: .; CDR3aa: CASSSTGSHGYTF; CDR3nt: TGTGCCAGCAGCTCCACAGGGTCCCATGGCTACACCTTC
j_gene: TRBJ1-1; d_gene: .; v_gene: TRBV12-3/TRBV12-4; abundance: .; CDR3aa: CASSLTADYEAFF; CDR3nt: TGTGCCAGCAGTTTAACGGCGGACTATGAAGCTTTCTTT
j_gene: TRBJ2-7; d_gene: TRBD2; v_gene: TRBV9; abundance: .; CDR3aa: CASSVVAGLPSSEQYF; CDR3nt: TGTGCCAGCAGCGTAGTAGCGGGACTTCCCTCGAGCGAGCAGTACTTC
j_gene: TRBJ2-5; d_gene: .; v_gene: TRBV27; abundance: .; CDR3aa: CASSLGGGTAQETQYF; CDR3nt: TGTGCCAGCAGTTTAGGAGGAGGGACTGCCCAAGAGACCCAGTACTTC
j_gene: TRBJ1-2; d_gene: TRBD1; v_gene: TRBV6-2/TRBV6-3; abundance: once; CDR3aa: CASSWPSQGVDGYTF; CDR3nt: TGTGCCAGCAGTTGGCCCTCGCAGGGGGTTGATGGCTACACCTTC
j_gene: TRBJ2-7; d_gene: .; v_gene: TRBV5-1; abundance: .; CDR3aa: CASSLVAPNYEQYF; CDR3nt: TGCGCCAGCAGCTTGGTCGCCCCTAACTACGAGCAGTACTTC
j_gene: TRBJ2-7; d_gene: .; v_gene: TRBV7-9; abundance: once; CDR3aa: CASSLGNLDTYEQYF; CDR3nt: TGTGCCAGCAGCTTAGGCAACCTGGACACCTACGAGCAGTACTTC
j_gene: TRBJ1-3; d_gene: TRBD1; v_gene: TRBV9; abundance: .; CDR3aa: CASSQNSGTGSNTIYF; CDR3nt: TGTGCCAGCAGCCAAAATTCAGGGACAGGGAGCAACACCATATATTTT
j_gene: TRBJ2-1; d_gene: TRBD2; v_gene: TRBV7-9; abundance: .; CDR3aa: CASSLGLAPHEQFF; CDR3nt: TGTGCCAGCAGCCTCGGACTAGCTCCCCATGAGCAGTTCTTC
j_gene: TRBJ1-5; d_gene: .; v_gene: TRBV3-1/TRBV3-2; abundance: .; CDR3aa: CASSEGGDQPQHF; CDR3nt: TGTGCCAGCAGCGAAGGGGGGGATCAGCCCCAGCATTTT
j_gene: TRBJ2-2; d_gene: .; v_gene: TRBV2; abundance: .; CDR3aa: CASTWRNTGELFF; CDR3nt: TGTGCCAGCACATGGCGGAACACCGGGGAGCTGTTTTTT
j_gene: TRBJ1-5; d_gene: .; v_gene: TRBV12-3/TRBV12-4; abundance: .; CDR3aa: CASSFGMHQPQHF; CDR3nt: TGTGCCAGCAGTTTTGGGATGCATCAGCCCCAGCATTTT
j_gene: TRBJ2-7; d_gene: TRBD1; v_gene: TRBV7-6; abundance: few; CDR3aa: CASSPKLGGTGQYEQYF; CDR3nt: TGTGCCAGCAGCCCAAAGTTGGGTGGGACAGGGCAATACGAGCAGTACTTC
j_gene: TRBJ1-2; d_gene: TRBD1; v_gene: TRBV2; abundance: few; CDR3aa: CASSYRGGYTF; CDR3nt: TGTGCCAGCAGTTACAGGGGAGGCTACACCTTC
j_gene: TRBJ2-7; d_gene: .; v_gene: TRBV15; abundance: .; CDR3aa: CATSRDHGQHYEQYF; CDR3nt: TGTGCCACCAGCAGAGATCACGGACAGCACTACGAGCAGTACTTC
j_gene: TRBJ1-6; d_gene: .; v_gene: TRBV5-1; abundance: once; CDR3aa: CASSLAGSSYNSPLHF; CDR3nt: TGCGCCAGCAGCTTGGCCGGGAGCTCCTATAATTCACCCCTCCACTTT
j_gene: TRBJ1-6; d_gene: TRBD1; v_gene: TRBV27; abundance: .; CDR3aa: CASILRGAGGRFGNSPLHF; CDR3nt: TGTGCCAGCATTCTACGCGGGGCAGGGGGTCGGTTCGGCAATTCACCCCTCCACTTT
j_gene: TRBJ2-7; d_gene: TRBD1; v_gene: TRBV27; abundance: .; CDR3aa: CASSQGAREQYF; CDR3nt: TGTGCCAGCAGCCAGGGGGCGCGGGAGCAGTACTTC
j_gene: TRBJ2-7; d_gene: .; v_gene: TRBV6-5; abundance: .; CDR3aa: CASRPGPDSTYEQYF; CDR3nt: TGTGCCAGCAGACCGGGACCGGACAGTACCTACGAGCAGTACTTC
j_gene: TRBJ1-2; d_gene: .; v_gene: TRBV29-1; abundance: once; CDR3aa: CSVEDSVRPYGYTF; CDR3nt: TGCAGCGTTGAAGATAGTGTCAGGCCTTATGGCTACACCTTC
j_gene: TRBJ2-2; d_gene: .; v_gene: TRBV24-1; abundance: .; CDR3aa: CATSTGPGELFF; CDR3nt: TGTGCCACCAGTACAGGCCCCGGGGAGCTGTTTTTT
j_gene: TRBJ2-1; d_gene: TRBD2; v_gene: TRBV6-5; abundance: .; CDR3aa: CASGLASYNEQFF; CDR3nt: TGTGCCAGTGGACTAGCGTCCTACAATGAGCAGTTCTTC